This T cell receptor beta chain was profiled in a study of cytomegalovirus exposure and HLA in healthy donors. Study-level information: The platform used for the 120 validation repertoires matched that of the approximately 670 first-cohort repertoires, a later analysis reported. Study observations and caveats: The study listed some 160 cytomegalovirus-associated TCR beta chains.

Data came from immunoSEQ multiplex PCR; TCRdb stores just in-frame clones and leaves some out. The profile shows 150,000 to 170,000 clones, 80% to 90% of them singletons. As concerns this clone: Its antigen is undetermined.

CDR1 is MNHEY, CDR2 SVGAGI, per germline. J lost 8 bases, V lost 0 bases, and 8 bases had no gene match. The CDR3 loop spans 16 amino acids. This sequence originates from a man between 18 and 35 years old in good health and CMV-seropositive. This chain uses TRBV6-5 with TRBJ2-1; 9 bases fit TRBD2. Sequencing used PBMCs. This CDR3 reads CASSYSNSGRTHEQFF. For the CDR3, the DNA is TGTGCCAGCAGTTACTCGAATAGCGGGAGAACCCATGAGCAGTTCTTC.